This T cell receptor (beta chain) was sequenced during a study of CD8 T cells in Susac syndrome. V was trimmed by 6 bases and J by 5 bases, leaving 11 bases between them. Per the germline V gene, CDR1 is DFQATT and CDR2 is SNEGSKA (reference sequence). The CDR3 covers 12 residues. Reverse transcription used about 0.45 to 1 ug RNA and random hexamers. TCR beta CDR3 was amplified by immunoSEQ covering 54 Vbeta and 13 Jbeta. One entry per CDR3 protein results from TCRdb running MiXCR on the immunoSEQ multiplex PCR reads. Of about 240,000 distinct CDR3 sequences listed, about 95% are singletons. This TCR was recovered from a human donor with Susac syndrome. The V and J genes are TRBV20-1 and TRBJ1-5; weak D call: TRBD1 (5 bases). Sequenced material: CD4+ T cells from PBMCs. CDR3 protein: CSATRAHQPQHF. For the CDR3, the DNA is TGCAGTGCCACCAGGGCGCATCAGCCCCAGCATTTT.